This T cell receptor (beta chain) was sequenced during a study of blood T cell repertoires in COVID-19. In the authors' workflow: Researchers report that nucleated cell counts were estimated from reference gene primer amplification. Using immunoSEQ multiplex PCR, the repertoire was profiled, and TCRdb retains in-frame clones only, with some absent. That table supplies the V and J calls and clone size; D and trimming were determined from the DNA. This sample has 90,000 to 150,000 clones, with about 86% found just once. This CDR3 region has 13 residues. With V trimmed by 5 bases and J by 5 bases, 5 bases remained unmatched.

This sequence originates from a woman in her forties or fifties with acute or convalescent COVID-19. V usage is TRBV12-3 or TRBV12-4 and J usage is TRBJ1-1; 7 positions agree with TRBD1. Sequencing input: peripheral blood. DNA of the CDR3: TGTGCCAGCAGTCCGACAGGGAAGACTGAAGCTTTCTTT. Residues: CASSPTGKTEAFF.